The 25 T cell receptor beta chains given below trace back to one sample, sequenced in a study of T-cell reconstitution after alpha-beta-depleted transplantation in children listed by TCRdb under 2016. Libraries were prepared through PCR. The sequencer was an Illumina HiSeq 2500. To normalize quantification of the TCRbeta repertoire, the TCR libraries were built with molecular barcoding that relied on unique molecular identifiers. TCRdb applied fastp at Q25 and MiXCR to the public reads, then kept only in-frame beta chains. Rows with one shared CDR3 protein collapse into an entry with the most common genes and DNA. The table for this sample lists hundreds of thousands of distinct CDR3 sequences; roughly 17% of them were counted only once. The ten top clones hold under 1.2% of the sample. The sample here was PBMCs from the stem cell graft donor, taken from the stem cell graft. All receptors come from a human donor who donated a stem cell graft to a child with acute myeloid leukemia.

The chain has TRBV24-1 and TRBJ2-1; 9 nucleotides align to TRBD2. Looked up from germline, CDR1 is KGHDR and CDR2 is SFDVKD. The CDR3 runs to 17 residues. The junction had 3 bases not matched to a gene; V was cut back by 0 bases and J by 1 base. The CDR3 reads CATSDLNSGGSYNEQFF. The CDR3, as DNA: TGTGCCACCAGTGATTTGAATAGCGGGGGATCCTACAATGAGCAGTTCTTC.

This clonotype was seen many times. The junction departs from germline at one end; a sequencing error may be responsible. CDR3 sequence: CASSLASNNEQFF. The CDR3 nucleotides are TGTGCCAGCAGTTTAGCCTCGAACAATGAGCAGTTCTTC. This rearrangement joins TRBV7-9 to TRBJ2-1; no clear D gene. Germline loops: CDR1 SEHNR, CDR2 FQNEAQ (reference sequence). The CDR3 totals 13 residues.

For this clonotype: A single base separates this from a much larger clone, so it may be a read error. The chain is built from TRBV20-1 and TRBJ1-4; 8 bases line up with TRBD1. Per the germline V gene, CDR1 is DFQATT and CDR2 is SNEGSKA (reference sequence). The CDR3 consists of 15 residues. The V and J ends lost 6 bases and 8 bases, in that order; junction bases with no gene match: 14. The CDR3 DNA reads TGCAGTGCCAACCGACAGGGGCTAGAGAGAGAAAAACTGTTTTTT. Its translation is CSANRQGLEREKLFF.

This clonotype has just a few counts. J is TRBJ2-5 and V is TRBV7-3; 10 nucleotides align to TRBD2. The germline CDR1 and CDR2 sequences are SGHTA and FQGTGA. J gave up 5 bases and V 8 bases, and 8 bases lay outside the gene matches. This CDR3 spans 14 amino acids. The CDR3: CASSLAGSRETQYF. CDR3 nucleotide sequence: TGTGCCAGCTCACTAGCGGGGAGCCGGGAGACCCAGTACTTC.

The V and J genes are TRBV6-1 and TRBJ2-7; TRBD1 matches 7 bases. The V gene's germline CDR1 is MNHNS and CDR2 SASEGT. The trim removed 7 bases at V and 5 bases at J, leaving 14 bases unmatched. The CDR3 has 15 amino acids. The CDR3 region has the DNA TGTGCCAGCACGTCGCTTTTAGGGGGCTTCCACGAGCAGTACTTC. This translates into CASTSLLGGFHEQYF.

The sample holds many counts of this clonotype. The CDR3 spells CSASTGTGRYQPQHF. CDR3 bases: TGCAGTGCTTCAACCGGGACAGGGAGGTATCAGCCCCAGCATTTT. V gene TRBV20-1 combines with J gene TRBJ1-5; 9 positions match TRBD1. In germline, CDR1 is DFQATT, CDR2 SNEGSKA (reference sequence). CDR3 length equals 15 residues. V shed 5 bases, J shed 5 bases, and the junction held 10 bases outside the gene matches.

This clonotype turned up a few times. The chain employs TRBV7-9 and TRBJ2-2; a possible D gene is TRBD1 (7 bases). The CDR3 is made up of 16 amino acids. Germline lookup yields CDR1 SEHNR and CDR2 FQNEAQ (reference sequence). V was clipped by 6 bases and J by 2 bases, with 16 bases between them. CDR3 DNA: TGTGCCAGCAGTCAATCGACAGGGACTAACACCGGGGAGCTGTTTTTT. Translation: CASSQSTGTNTGELFF.

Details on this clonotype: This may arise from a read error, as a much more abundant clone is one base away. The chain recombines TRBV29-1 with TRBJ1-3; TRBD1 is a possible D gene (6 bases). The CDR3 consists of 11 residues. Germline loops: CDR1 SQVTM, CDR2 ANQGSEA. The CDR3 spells CSVEIGDTTYF. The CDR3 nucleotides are TGCAGCGTTGAAATAGGGGACACCACATATTTT. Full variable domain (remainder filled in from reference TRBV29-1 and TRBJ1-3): SAVISQKPSRDICQRGTSLTIQCQVDSQVTMMFWYRQQPGQSLTLIATANQGSEATYESGFVIDKFPISRPNLTFSTLTVSNMSPEDSSIYLCSVEIGDTTYFGEGSWLTVV.

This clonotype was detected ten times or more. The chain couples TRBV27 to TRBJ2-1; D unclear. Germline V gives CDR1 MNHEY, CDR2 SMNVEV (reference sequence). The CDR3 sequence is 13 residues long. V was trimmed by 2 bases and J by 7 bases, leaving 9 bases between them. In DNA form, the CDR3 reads TGTGCCAGCAGTTTAACATCTTTTAATGAGCAGTTCTTC. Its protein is CASSLTSFNEQFF.

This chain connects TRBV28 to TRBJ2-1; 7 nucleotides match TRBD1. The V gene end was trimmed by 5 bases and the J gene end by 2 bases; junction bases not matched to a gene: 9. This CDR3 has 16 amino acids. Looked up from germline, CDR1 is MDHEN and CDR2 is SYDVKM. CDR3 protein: CASSTIRQGAYNEQFF. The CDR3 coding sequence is TGTGCCAGCAGTACGATCCGACAGGGAGCCTACAATGAGCAGTTCTTC.

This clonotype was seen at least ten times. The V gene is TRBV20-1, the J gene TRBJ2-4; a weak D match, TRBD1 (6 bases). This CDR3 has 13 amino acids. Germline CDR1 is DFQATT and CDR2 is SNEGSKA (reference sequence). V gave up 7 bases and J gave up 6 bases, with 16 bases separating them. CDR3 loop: CSVPGEWGNIQYF. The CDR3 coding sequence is TGCAGTGTTCCAGGGGAGTGGGGAAACATTCAGTACTTC.

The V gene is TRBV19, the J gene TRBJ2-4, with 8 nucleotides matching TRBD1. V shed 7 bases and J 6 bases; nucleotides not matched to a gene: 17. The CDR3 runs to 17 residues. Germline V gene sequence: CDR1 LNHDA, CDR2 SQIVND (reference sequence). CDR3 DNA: TGTGCCAGTACCCCGCAGGCAGGGGGCTCATCGGGAAACATTCAGTACTTC. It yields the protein CASTPQAGGSSGNIQYF.

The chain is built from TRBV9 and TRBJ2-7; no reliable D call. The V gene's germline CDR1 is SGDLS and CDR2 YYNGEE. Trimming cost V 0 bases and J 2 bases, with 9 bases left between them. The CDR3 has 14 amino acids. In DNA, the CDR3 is TGTGCCAGCAGCGTAGGGCTCCCTGCCTACGAGCAGTACTTC. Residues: CASSVGLPAYEQYF.

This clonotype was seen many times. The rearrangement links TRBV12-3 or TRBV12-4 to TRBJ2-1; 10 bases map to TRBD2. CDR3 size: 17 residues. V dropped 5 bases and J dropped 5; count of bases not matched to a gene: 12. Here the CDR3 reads CASSPEVSAGGDNEQFF. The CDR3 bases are TGTGCCAGCAGTCCTGAGGTATCAGCGGGGGGGGACAATGAGCAGTTCTTC.

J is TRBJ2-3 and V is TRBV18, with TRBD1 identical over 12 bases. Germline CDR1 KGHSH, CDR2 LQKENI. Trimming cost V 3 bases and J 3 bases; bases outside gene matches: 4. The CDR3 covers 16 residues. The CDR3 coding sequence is TGTGCCAGCTCACCGGGACAGGGGGCCCGTACAGATACGCAGTATTTT. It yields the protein CASSPGQGARTDTQYF.

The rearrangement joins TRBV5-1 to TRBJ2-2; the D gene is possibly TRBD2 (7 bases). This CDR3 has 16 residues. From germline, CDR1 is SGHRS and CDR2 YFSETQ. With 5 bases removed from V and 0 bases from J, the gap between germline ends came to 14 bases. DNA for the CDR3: TGCGCCAGCAGATCTGCGGGGGCCCCGAACACCGGGGAGCTGTTTTTT. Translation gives CASRSAGAPNTGELFF.

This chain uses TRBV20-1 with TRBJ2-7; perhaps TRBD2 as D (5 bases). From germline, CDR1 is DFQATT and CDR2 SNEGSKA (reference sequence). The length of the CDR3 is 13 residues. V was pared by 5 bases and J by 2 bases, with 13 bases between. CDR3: CSADKRETYEQYF. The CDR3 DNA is TGCAGTGCTGACAAGAGGGAAACCTACGAGCAGTACTTC.

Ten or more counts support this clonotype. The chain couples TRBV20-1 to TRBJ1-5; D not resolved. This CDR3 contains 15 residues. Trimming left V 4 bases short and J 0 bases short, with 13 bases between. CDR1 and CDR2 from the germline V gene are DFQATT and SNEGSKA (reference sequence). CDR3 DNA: TGCAGTGCTAAAGTGTTCTTAAATAGCAATCAGCCCCAGCATTTT. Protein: CSAKVFLNSNQPQHF.

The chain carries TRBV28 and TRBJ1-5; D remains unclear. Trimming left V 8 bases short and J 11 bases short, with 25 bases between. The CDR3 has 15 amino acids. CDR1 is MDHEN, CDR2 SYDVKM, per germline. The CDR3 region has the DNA TGTGCCAGCGGACGGCAGTTGGGCCCTATATTGACCCAGCATTTT. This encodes CASGRQLGPILTQHF.

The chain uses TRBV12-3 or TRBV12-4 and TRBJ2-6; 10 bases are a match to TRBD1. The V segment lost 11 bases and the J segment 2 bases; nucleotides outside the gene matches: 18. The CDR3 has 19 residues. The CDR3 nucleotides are TGTGCCTTCAGTTCTGTACCGGGACAGGGGACGCCTGGGGCCAACGTCCTGACTTTC. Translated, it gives CAFSSVPGQGTPGANVLTF.

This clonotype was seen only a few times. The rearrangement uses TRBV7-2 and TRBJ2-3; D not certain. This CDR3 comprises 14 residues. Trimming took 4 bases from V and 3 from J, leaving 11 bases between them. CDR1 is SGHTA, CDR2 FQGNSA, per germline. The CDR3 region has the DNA TGTGCCAGCAGCTCCCTCCTAGGGACAGATACGCAGTATTTT. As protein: CASSSLLGTDTQYF. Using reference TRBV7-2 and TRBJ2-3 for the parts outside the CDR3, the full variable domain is GAGVSQSPSNKVTEKGKDVELRCDPISGHTALYWYRQSLGQGLEFLIYFQGNSAPDKSGLPSDRFSAERTGGSVSTLTIQRTQQEDSAVYLCASSSLLGTDTQYFGPGTRLTVL.

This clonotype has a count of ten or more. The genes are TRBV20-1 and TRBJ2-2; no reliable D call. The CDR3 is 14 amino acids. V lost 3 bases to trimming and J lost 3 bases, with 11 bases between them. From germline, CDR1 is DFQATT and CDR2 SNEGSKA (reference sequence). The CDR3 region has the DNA TGCAGTGCTAGTCCCGAGGTGGACACCGGGGAGCTGTTTTTT. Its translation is CSASPEVDTGELFF.

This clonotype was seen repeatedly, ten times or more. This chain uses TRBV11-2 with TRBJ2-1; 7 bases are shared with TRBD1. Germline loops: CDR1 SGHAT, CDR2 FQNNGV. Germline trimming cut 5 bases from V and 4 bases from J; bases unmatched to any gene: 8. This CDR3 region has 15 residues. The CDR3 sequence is CASSTRDSGYNEQFF. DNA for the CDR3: TGTGCCAGCAGCACCCGGGACAGCGGATACAATGAGCAGTTCTTC.

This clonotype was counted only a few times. The CDR3 spells CASSESGARNTEAFF. The DNA for the CDR3 is TGTGCCAGCAGTGAATCTGGGGCACGGAACACTGAAGCTTTCTTT. The chain carries TRBV25-1 and TRBJ1-1, with a weak D call TRBD1 (5 bases). The CDR3 consists of 15 residues. The ends were cut back, 1 base at V and 1 base at J, with 10 bases in the middle. The germline CDR1 and CDR2 sequences are MGHDK and SYGVNS.

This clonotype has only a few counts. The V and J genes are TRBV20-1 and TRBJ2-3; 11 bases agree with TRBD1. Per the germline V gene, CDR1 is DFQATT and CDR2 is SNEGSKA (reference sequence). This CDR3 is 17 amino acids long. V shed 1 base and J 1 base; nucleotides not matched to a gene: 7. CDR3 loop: CSARGTGGMRGTDTQYF. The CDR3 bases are TGCAGTGCTAGAGGGACAGGGGGCATGCGGGGCACAGATACGCAGTATTTT.